This TCR beta chain was identified during a study of T cells after posttransplantation cyclophosphamide (dated by TCRdb to the mid-2010s). Regarding the complete study: Using TRB sequencing, the study followed how the T cell repertoire reconstituted after myeloablative bone marrow transplantation in which posttransplantation cyclophosphamide served as GVHD prophylaxis. TRB sequencing was also done on up to roughly 3 additional blood samples from 2 to 5.2 years after transplant in 3 patients, and on pretransplant blood from a handful of patients. Blood from all 34 PTCy patients who had 1-year posttransplant specimens underwent TRB sequencing. TRA and TRB clonality were tightly correlated in several samples, so subsequent TCR analyses focused on TRB only. Samples from a few dozen PTCy-treated patients, along with samples from roughly 15 of their related bone marrow donors, underwent antigen receptor sequencing. Public TRB sequences were searched against a database of over 3,500 sequences associated with responses to pathogens, tumor antigens, self-antigens and alloantigens.

On the day of marrow donation, related bone marrow donors gave peripheral blood samples. Peripheral blood and bone marrow mononuclear cells were isolated by Ficoll-Hypaque density centrifugation and cryopreserved. TRB sequencing used genomic DNA with the immunoSEQ assay at survey resolution or the hsTCRB kit. The paper's processing steps were these. The immunoSEQ software handled initial read processing, and the LymphoSeq R package was used for repertoire analyses. Clonality was calculated as 1 minus normalized Shannon entropy, and the Gini coefficient was also calculated for each TRB dataset. To infer phenotypes in unsorted samples, TRB sequences from sorted subsets of the recipient or donor were mapped onto the unsorted samples of the same recipient. TCRdb retrieved this table from immuneACCESS and kept in-frame rearrangements only. Not all clones are present; in checked studies, unresolved V genes account for under half, and no reason is known for the remainder. The V and J calls and clone size come from that table; D and trimming were worked out from the DNA. In all, the sample holds 50,000 to 60,000 clones, and roughly 92% of those were seen once. Of the sample, about 3% is held by the ten largest clones.

About this clone itself: No cognate antigen has been identified for it. No much larger clonotype is one base removed from it; base qualities were not supplied.

The paper as a whole reports these results and caveats: Across the approximately 46 patients, TRB clonality was highly associated with recipient CMV seropositivity and CMV reactivation, and diversity with PTCy was similar to that in the CNI/methotrexate controls. At 1-2 months, donor-recipient similarity was low but rose over the first year, and the later blood repertoires were often dominated by donor CD8+ memory clones. The TRB repertoires of T cells infiltrating skin or GI tract showed only limited overlap with the TRB repertoires of T cells in blood.

This sequence originates from a woman in her thirties in good health and a related stem cell transplant donor. Material for sequencing was PBMCs.

The CDR3 protein: CASRPGTGWEKLFF. The nucleotide sequence is TGTGCCAGCAGACCCGGGACAGGTTGGGAAAAACTGTTTTTT. This chain joins TRBV27 to TRBJ1-4, with 8 bases matching TRBD1. Sequences MNHEY (CDR1) and SMNVEV (CDR2) are obtained from the germline V gene (reference sequence). The CDR3 starts with the cysteine, ends with the phenylalanine, and has 14 residues. Only CDR3 DNA is held: 42 bases, read in frame from base 1. V is pruned by 6 bases and J by 8 bases, leaving 8 bases of the junction without a gene match.